This TCR beta chain was identified during a study of T-cell memory formation after mild COVID-19. This CDR3 has 16 amino acids. The V segment lost 4 bases and the J segment 13 bases; nucleotides outside the gene matches: 12. Germline loops: CDR1 MGHRA, CDR2 YSYEKL. One entry per CDR3 protein results from TCRdb running MiXCR on the 5' RACE reads. Of approximately 250,000 distinct CDR3 sequences in the sample, 15% were seen once. This chain joins TRBV4-1 and TRBJ2-1, with 14 bases fitting TRBD2. The TCR sequence derives from an adult woman who had mild COVID-19 (a few samples of this study predate the infection). Cell type and time point are not known. The sample comprised PBMCs or a T cell subset sorted from them (not recorded which). CDR3 nucleotides: TGCGCCAGCAGCCGGGGGGGGACTAGCGGGGGCCCCCTACAGTTCTTC. This sequence encodes CASSRGGTSGGPLQFF.